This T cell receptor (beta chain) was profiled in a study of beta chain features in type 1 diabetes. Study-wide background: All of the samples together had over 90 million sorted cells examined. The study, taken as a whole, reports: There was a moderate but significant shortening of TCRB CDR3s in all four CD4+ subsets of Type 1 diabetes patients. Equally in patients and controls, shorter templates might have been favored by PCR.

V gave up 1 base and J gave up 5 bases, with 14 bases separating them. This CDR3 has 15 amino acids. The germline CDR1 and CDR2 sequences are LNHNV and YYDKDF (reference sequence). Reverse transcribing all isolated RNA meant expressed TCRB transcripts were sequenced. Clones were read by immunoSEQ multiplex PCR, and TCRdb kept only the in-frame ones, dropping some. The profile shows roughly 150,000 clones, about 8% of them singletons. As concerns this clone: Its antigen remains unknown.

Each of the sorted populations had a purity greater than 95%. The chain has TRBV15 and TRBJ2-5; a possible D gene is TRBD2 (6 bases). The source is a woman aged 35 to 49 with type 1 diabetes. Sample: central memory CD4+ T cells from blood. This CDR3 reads CATSRGEAGTETQYF. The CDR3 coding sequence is TGTGCCACCAGCAGAGGGGAGGCGGGGACCGAGACCCAGTACTTC.